Below are 29 T cell receptor beta chains sequenced from a single sample in a study of metastatic and nonmetastatic thyroid tumors. TCRdb reprocessed the PCR reads via MiXCR. This table holds tens of thousands of clones, 14% found once. No patient had received any treatment before thyroid surgery. The sample comprised blood. Source of these receptors: a male donor with papillary thyroid cancer or a benign thyroid nodule (not recorded which). Some clones in this sample may be carry-over from other donors' samples.

This clone was detected only a few times. A much larger clone lies a single base off, so this may be a read error. At the DNA level, this CDR3 is encoded by other sequences in the same sample as well. The chain couples TRBV10-3 to TRBJ1-4, with 11 nucleotides matching TRBD1. The CDR3 runs 16 residues. With 10 bases clipped from V and 8 bases from J, the junction kept 15 bases outside the gene matches. Germline V lookup: CDR1 ENHRY, CDR2 SYGVKD. In DNA, the CDR3 is TGTGCCACGTCCGGGACAGGGGGGCCTCATTTAGAAAAACTGTTTTTT. The encoded protein is CATSGTGGPHLEKLFF.

In its sample, this clone was seen many times. The chain joins TRBV3-1 to TRBJ1-2, with no clear D. CDR3 length equals 15 residues. Germline V gives CDR1 LGHDT, CDR2 YNNKEL (reference sequence). Trimming removed 1 base at V and 4 bases at J, with 13 bases between. CDR3 region: CASSQVDAEVYGYTF. The CDR3 DNA follows: TGTGCCAGCAGCCAAGTGGACGCGGAGGTCTATGGCTACACCTTC.

The J gene is TRBJ2-3, the V gene TRBV6-2 or TRBV6-3; D is undetermined. There are 13 residues in the CDR3. The ends were cut back, 2 bases at V and 6 bases at J, with 9 bases in the middle. From germline, CDR1 is MNHEY and CDR2 SVGEGT. The CDR3 DNA sequence: TGTGCCAGCAGTTACGCCTTATCTGATACGCAGTATTTT. This encodes CASSYALSDTQYF.

On this clone itself: A much larger clone sits a single nucleotide away, making a read error possible. This sequence joins TRBV9 and TRBJ2-2, with D possibly being TRBD2 (5 bases). The CDR3 sequence is 14 residues long. Germline V gene data show CDR1 as SGDLS and CDR2 as YYNGEE. The V end was cut by 7 bases, the J end by 5 bases, with 15 bases between. The CDR3 reads CASCTPGITGELFF. Here the CDR3 DNA reads TGTGCCAGCTGTACCCCCGGGATTACCGGGGAGCTGTTTTTT.

The V and J genes are TRBV20-1 and TRBJ2-7; 8 bases match TRBD2. The CDR3 is 16 amino acids. Germline CDR1 is DFQATT and CDR2 is SNEGSKA (reference sequence). V lost 6 bases and J lost 4; bases outside the gene matches: 17. CDR3 DNA: TGCAGTGCCAGGGACCACCATAGCGGGGTAGGTTACGAGCAGTACTTC. Protein sequence: CSARDHHSGVGYEQYF.

This clone was detected ten times or more. The gene calls are TRBV5-6 and TRBJ2-7, with D hard to call. Trimming pared 0 bases from V and 1 base from J, leaving 11 bases between. The CDR3 consists of 15 residues. Germline lookup yields CDR1 SGHDT and CDR2 YYEEEE. In DNA, the CDR3 is TGTGCCAGCAGCTTGGCGCCCCGGGTGTCCTACGAGCAGTACTTC. Translated, it gives CASSLAPRVSYEQYF.

This clone was counted between two and nine times. This may be a read error, as it is one base from a much larger clone. This sequence joins TRBV5-1 and TRBJ1-1, with D uncertain. V was pared by 1 base and J by 0 bases, with 4 bases between. The CDR3 spans 13 residues. Germline V gene data show CDR1 as SGHRS and CDR2 as YFSETQ. The CDR3 region has the DNA TGCGCCAGCAGCTTGCTTCTGAACACTGAAGCTTTCTTT. It yields the protein CASSLLLNTEAFF.

This clone came up a few times. The genes are TRBV4-1 and TRBJ2-1; 9 positions match TRBD1. The V segment lost 0 bases and the J segment 12 bases; nucleotides outside the gene matches: 12. Germline V CDR1 and CDR2: MGHRA, YSYEKL. The CDR3 length is 16 residues. CDR3: CASSQEPLVGQGPQFF. In DNA, the CDR3 is TGCGCCAGCAGCCAAGAACCGCTTGTGGGACAGGGACCGCAGTTCTTC.

The table lists this clone with many counts. J is TRBJ1-1 and V is TRBV29-1, with D possibly TRBD1 on 5 matching bases. V lost 7 bases to trimming and J lost 1 base, with 13 bases between them. Germline V gene data show CDR1 as SQVTM and CDR2 as ANQGSEA. The CDR3 is 13 residues long. Here the CDR3 reads CSGMGTANTEAFF. CDR3 nucleotides: TGCAGCGGGATGGGGACGGCGAACACTGAAGCTTTCTTT. Looking up the rest from reference TRBV29-1 and TRBJ1-1 gives the full variable domain: SAVISQKPSRDICQRGTSLTIQCQVDSQVTMMFWYRQQPGQSLTLIATANQGSEATYESGFVIDKFPISRPNLTFSTLTVSNMSPEDSSIYLCSGMGTANTEAFFGQGTRLTVV.

This clone has at least ten counts. This chain connects TRBV9 to TRBJ2-5; no clear D. Per the germline V gene, CDR1 is SGDLS and CDR2 is YYNGEE. The CDR3 loop spans 17 amino acids. V was cut by 0 bases and J by 5 bases, with 20 bases left in between. CDR3 coding DNA: TGTGCCAGCAGCGTAGGGATCATGGAGATAGGAAGGGAGACCCAGTACTTC. It specifies CASSVGIMEIGRETQYF.

In this sample, this clone turned up many times. A much larger clone lies a single base off, so this may be a read error. The chain joins TRBV2 to TRBJ2-1; 12 nucleotides match TRBD2. V gave up 0 bases and J gave up 6 bases; unmatched junction bases: 0. Germline CDR1 and CDR2: SNHLY and FYNNEI. The CDR3 consists of 15 residues. CDR3 amino acids: CASSEATSGSNEQFF. In nucleotides, the CDR3 is TGTGCCAGCAGTGAAGCGACTAGCGGGAGCAATGAGCAGTTCTTC.

This clone was counted ten times or more. The J gene is TRBJ2-7, the V gene TRBV19; TRBD2 might be the D (6 bases). The germline V gene encodes CDR1 LNHDA and CDR2 SQIVND (reference sequence). The CDR3 length is 14 residues. V was cut by 6 bases and J by 2 bases, with 14 bases left in between. The CDR3 spells CASSPGGKAYEQYF. The CDR3, as DNA: TGTGCCAGTAGCCCCGGGGGTAAGGCCTACGAGCAGTACTTC.

This clone was seen ten or more times. Relative to the germline gene, one junction end is altered; a read error may explain this. The sample holds other DNA sequences that translate to the same CDR3. The rearrangement links TRBV7-9 to TRBJ1-1; tentative D call: TRBD1 (6 bases). CDR1 SEHNR and CDR2 FQNEAQ come from the germline V gene (reference sequence). The CDR3 spans 13 residues. CDR3 sequence reads: CASRGTGYTEAFF. In nucleotides, the CDR3 is TGTGCCAGCAGGGGAACAGGGTACACTGAAGCTTTCTTC.

The chain couples TRBV28 to TRBJ2-7, with 7 bases lining up with TRBD1. This CDR3 comprises 13 residues. Germline assignment: CDR1 MDHEN and CDR2 SYDVKM. The J segment lost 1 base and the V segment lost 9 bases, leaving 6 bases of the junction unmatched. The chain's CDR3 is CASRGRFSYEQYF. CDR3 coding DNA: TGTGCCAGTAGGGGGCGATTTTCCTACGAGCAGTACTTC. Supplemented by reference TRBV28 and TRBJ2-7, the full variable domain reads DVKVTQSSRYLVKRTGEKVFLECVQDMDHENMFWYRQDPGLGLRLIYFSYDVKMKEKGDIPEGYSVSREKKERFSLILESASTNQTSMYLCASRGRFSYEQYFGPGTRLTVT.

Ten or more counts support this clone. The J gene is TRBJ2-5, the V gene TRBV9; 10 bases are a match to TRBD1. V shed 3 bases and J 2 bases; nucleotides not matched to a gene: 4. This CDR3 has 15 residues. Germline CDR1 and CDR2: SGDLS and YYNGEE. CDR3 sequence reads: CASSAGTGDQETQYF. CDR3 sequence (DNA): TGTGCCAGCAGCGCGGGGACAGGGGATCAAGAGACCCAGTACTTC.

The V and J genes are TRBV20-1 and TRBJ1-1; the D gene is possibly TRBD1 (5 bases). CDR3 length equals 14 residues. CDR1 and CDR2 from the germline V gene are DFQATT and SNEGSKA (reference sequence). V dropped 7 bases and J dropped 4 bases, with 19 bases sitting between them. The CDR3 nucleotides read TGCAGTGACCCCGACAGAGGGAGGATCACTGAAGCTTTCTTT. Its protein product is CSDPDRGRITEAFF.

A few counts support this clone. The chain combines TRBV6-2 or TRBV6-3 with TRBJ2-1; D possibly corresponds to TRBD2 (6 bases). The CDR3 extends over 14 amino acids. Germline loops: CDR1 MNHEY, CDR2 SVGEGT. The CDR3 loop reads CATGGRISDNEQFF. DNA of the CDR3: TGTGCAACCGGAGGGAGAATTTCGGACAATGAGCAGTTCTTC.

This clone came up many times. The chain combines TRBV24-1 with TRBJ1-1, with D possibly matching TRBD1 (6 bases). V gave up 1 base and J gave up 10 bases, with 15 bases separating them. The germline V gene encodes CDR1 KGHDR and CDR2 SFDVKD. The CDR3 length is 14 residues. In DNA form, the CDR3 reads TGTGCCACCAGTGATTTAGATACAGGGAACGGAGCTTTCTTT. Translated: CATSDLDTGNGAFF.

Worth noting for this clone: A junction boundary mismatches the germline segment, possibly from a read error. V is TRBV6-5 and J is TRBJ2-2; 7 bases are a match to TRBD1. The CDR3 length is 15 residues. Germline CDR1 and CDR2: MNHEY and SVGAGI. CDR3 region: CANSYSGQNPGELFF. In DNA, the CDR3 is TGTGCCAACAGTTACTCGGGACAGAACCCCGGGGAGCTGTTTTTT.

The chain has TRBV7-6 and TRBJ1-5; TRBD1 matches 7 bases. V was pared by 4 bases and J by 7 bases, with 13 bases of the junction left unmatched. The length of the CDR3 is 16 residues. Germline assignment: CDR1 SGHVS and CDR2 FNYEAQ. Here the CDR3 DNA reads TGTGCCAGCAGCTCGACTCAGGGGGGGTTAGGCCAGCCCCAGCATTTT. Residues: CASSSTQGGLGQPQHF.

The sample holds many counts of this clone. The genes are TRBV11-2 and TRBJ1-1; 7 nucleotides line up with TRBD1. Germline CDR1 is SGHAT and CDR2 is FQNNGV. The V and J ends lost 0 bases and 7 bases, in that order; junction bases with no gene match: 2. The CDR3 spans 13 residues. The CDR3 region is CASSLDRGGEAFF. For the CDR3, the DNA is TGTGCCAGCAGCTTAGACAGGGGGGGTGAAGCTTTCTTT.

This clone was counted only a few times. The V and J genes are TRBV27 and TRBJ2-7, with 8 bases that match TRBD1. V lost 4 bases, J lost 7 bases, and 9 bases stayed unmatched. This CDR3 has 14 amino acids. Germline CDR1 MNHEY, CDR2 SMNVEV (reference sequence). CDR3 bases: TGTGCCAGCAGTTCACGGATACAGGGGGAAGAGCAGTACTTC. Encoded protein: CASSSRIQGEEQYF.

This clone was picked up many times. A clone one base away is much larger, so this may be a read error. V usage is TRBV12-3 or TRBV12-4 and J usage is TRBJ1-2, with D unclear. The CDR3 consists of 16 residues. Trimming took 3 bases from V and 6 from J, leaving 20 bases between them. CDR3: CASSLTPMGSHHGYTF. The CDR3 nucleotides are TGTGCCAGCAGTTTGACCCCCATGGGATCTCACCATGGCTACACCTTC.

This clone was observed many times. V is TRBV28 and J is TRBJ2-7; D is undetermined. Germline CDR1 and CDR2: MDHEN and SYDVKM. The CDR3 length is 21 residues. V was shortened by 2 bases and J by 7 bases, with 36 bases between the two germline ends. The CDR3 DNA reads TGTGCCAGCAGTTTAAACCCCCCCTTCAGAGTGGGGTCCCCTTCTATTGAAGAGCAGTACTTC. It yields the protein CASSLNPPFRVGSPSIEEQYF. Filled out from reference TRBV28 and TRBJ2-7, the complete variable domain reads DVKVTQSSRYLVKRTGEKVFLECVQDMDHENMFWYRQDPGLGLRLIYFSYDVKMKEKGDIPEGYSVSREKKERFSLILESASTNQTSMYLCASSLNPPFRVGSPSIEEQYFGPGTRLTVT.

This clone was detected a few times. The gene calls are TRBV4-3 and TRBJ2-1; D unclear. Germline CDR1 reads LGHNA; CDR2 reads YSLEER. The CDR3 loop spans 17 amino acids. With 0 bases removed from V and 0 bases from J, the gap between germline ends came to 12 bases. CDR3 loop: CASSQEVSPSSYNEQFF. The CDR3 nucleotides read TGCGCCAGCAGCCAAGAAGTTAGCCCGAGCTCCTACAATGAGCAGTTCTTC.

This clone was recorded many times. V usage is TRBV4-3 and J usage is TRBJ2-1; 11 nucleotides line up with TRBD2. Germline loops: CDR1 LGHNA, CDR2 YSLEER. The junction had 8 bases not matched to a gene; V was cut back by 0 bases and J by 4 bases. The CDR3 runs to 18 residues. The DNA of the CDR3 is TGCGCCAGCAGCCAAGACAGGTTAGCGGGGGGGAATTACAATGAGCAGTTCTTC. Encoded protein: CASSQDRLAGGNYNEQFF.

The gene calls are TRBV5-1 and TRBJ2-1; 8 positions match TRBD1. The CDR3 runs 21 residues. CDR1 and CDR2 from the germline V gene are SGHRS and YFSETQ. V was pared by 1 base and J by 0 bases, with 18 bases of the junction left unmatched. This CDR3 reads CASSLLPQVPGTGHSYNEQFF. CDR3 DNA sequence: TGCGCCAGCAGCTTGTTGCCGCAGGTTCCGGGGACAGGTCACTCCTACAATGAGCAGTTCTTC.

This clone was counted only a few times. At one boundary the junction diverges from the germline segment, which might be a read error. The rearrangement joins TRBV6-2 or TRBV6-3 to TRBJ2-7; D is uncertain. Germline V gene sequence: CDR1 MNHEY, CDR2 SVGEGT. This CDR3 is 16 amino acids long. CDR3 sequence: CASSYSELTPFYEHYF. The CDR3, as DNA: TGTGCCAGCAGTTACTCGGAGTTAACACCTTTCTACGAGCACTACTTC.

This clone was counted between two and nine times. A much larger clone is a single base away; this may be a read error. The V gene is TRBV15, the J gene TRBJ2-4, with D tentatively TRBD1 or TRBD2 (6 bases each). The CDR3 is 15 residues long. Germline CDR1 and CDR2: LNHNV and YYDKDF (reference sequence). Here the CDR3 DNA reads TGTGTCACCACTGGAACGGGGGCAGCTGGACACATTCAGTACTTC. Its translation is CVTTGTGAAGHIQYF.